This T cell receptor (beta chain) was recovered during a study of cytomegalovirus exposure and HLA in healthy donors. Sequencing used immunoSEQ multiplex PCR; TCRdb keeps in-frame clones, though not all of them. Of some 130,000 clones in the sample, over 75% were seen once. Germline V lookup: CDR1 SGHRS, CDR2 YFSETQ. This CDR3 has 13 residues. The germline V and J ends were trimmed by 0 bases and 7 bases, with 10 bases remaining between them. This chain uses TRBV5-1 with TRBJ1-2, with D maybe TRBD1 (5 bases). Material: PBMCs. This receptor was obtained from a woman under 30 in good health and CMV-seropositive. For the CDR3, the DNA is TGCGCCAGCAGCTTGGCCCAGGGTCCTGGCTACACCTTC. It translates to CASSLAQGPGYTF.